Each of the 23 T cell receptor beta chains below was sequenced from the same sample in a study of cytomegalovirus exposure and HLA in healthy donors. Both 60 Vbeta primers and 13 Jbeta primers went into the PCR. Clones were sequenced by immunoSEQ multiplex PCR, and TCRdb holds only the in-frame ones, with some missing. The sample yields roughly 120,000 clones, 6.5% to 9.5% seen once. Sequenced input: PBMCs. The origin of the receptors is a woman in her thirties or forties in good health and CMV-seropositive.

This clone was observed a few times. The V and J genes are TRBV19 and TRBJ1-1; TRBD1 aligns across 7 bases. Germline CDR1 LNHDA, CDR2 SQIVND (reference sequence). This CDR3 comprises 15 residues. V gave up 7 bases and J gave up 1 base; unmatched junction bases: 9. DNA for the CDR3: TGTGCCAGTACCTTAGGGGGACAGTCGAACACTGAAGCTTTCTTT. Translation: CASTLGGQSNTEAFF.

The chain is built from TRBV5-1 and TRBJ1-1; D is unclear. Trimming left V 4 bases short and J 2 bases short, with 9 bases between. The CDR3 extends over 13 amino acids. CDR1 is SGHRS and CDR2 is YFSETQ in the germline V gene. The CDR3 DNA sequence: TGCGCCAGCAGCACAGATCTAAACACTGAAGCTTTCTTT. It translates to CASSTDLNTEAFF. The whole variable domain, remainder taken from reference TRBV5-1 and TRBJ1-1, is KAGVTQTPRYLIKTRGQQVTLSCSPISGHRSVSWYQQTPGQGLQFLFEYFSETQRNKGNFPGRFSGRQFSNSRSEMNVSTLELGDSALYLCASSTDLNTEAFFGQGTRLTVV.

This clone was observed a handful of times. Additional DNA sequences in this sample encode the identical CDR3. This sequence joins TRBV5-1 and TRBJ2-1, with D perhaps matching TRBD1 (8 bases). This CDR3 spans 15 amino acids. Germline V gene sequence: CDR1 SGHRS, CDR2 YFSETQ. The V gene lost 0 bases and the J gene lost 4 bases, with 11 bases spanning the gap. CDR3 in amino acids: CASSLDRGGYNEQFF. In DNA, the CDR3 is TGCGCCAGCAGCTTGGACAGGGGGGGTTACAATGAGCAGTTCTTC.

The rearrangement joins TRBV5-1 to TRBJ1-1; no clear D gene. With 0 bases removed from V and 1 base from J, the gap between germline ends came to 7 bases. From germline, CDR1 is SGHRS and CDR2 YFSETQ. This CDR3 is 14 amino acids long. CDR3 sequence (DNA): TGCGCCAGCAGCTTGGAACCAGAGAACACTGAAGCTTTCTTT. Residues: CASSLEPENTEAFF. The full variable domain, with the rest looked up from reference TRBV5-1 and TRBJ1-1, is KAGVTQTPRYLIKTRGQQVTLSCSPISGHRSVSWYQQTPGQGLQFLFEYFSETQRNKGNFPGRFSGRQFSNSRSEMNVSTLELGDSALYLCASSLEPENTEAFFGQGTRLTVV.

V gene TRBV18 combines with J gene TRBJ2-7; tentative D call: TRBD1 (6 bases). V was shortened by 2 bases and J by 4 bases, with 12 bases between the two germline ends. CDR1 and CDR2 (germline): KGHSH, LQKENI. CDR3 length equals 14 residues. This CDR3 is CASSPAGVQYEQYF. CDR3 DNA sequence: TGTGCCAGCTCACCAGCAGGGGTCCAATACGAGCAGTACTTC.

This clone was observed a few times. A junction boundary mismatches the germline segment, possibly from a read error. This chain joins TRBV7-9 and TRBJ2-7, with TRBD2 identical over 10 bases. Germline loops: CDR1 SEHNR, CDR2 FQNEAQ (reference sequence). The CDR3 totals 13 residues. The CDR3 sequence: CASSSYSGGTSNF. The CDR3 nucleotides read TGTGCCAGCAGCTCATATAGCGGGGGGACATCGAACTTC.

This clone was detected a few times. The rearrangement joins TRBV27 to TRBJ1-2; 11 bases fit TRBD1. After removal of 5 bases from V and 2 bases from J, the junction contained 4 bases not matched to a gene. Germline CDR1 is MNHEY and CDR2 is SMNVEV (reference sequence). This CDR3 spans 15 amino acids. The CDR3 DNA is TGTGCCAGCAGTCCCGGGACAGGGGGAAACTATGGCTACACCTTC. The encoded protein is CASSPGTGGNYGYTF.

Only a few counts were recorded for this clone. The chain carries TRBV5-5 and TRBJ1-6, with D unresolved. The CDR3 length is 14 residues. Per germline, CDR1 SGHKS and CDR2 YYEKEE (reference sequence). Trimming took 3 bases from V and 7 from J, leaving 11 bases between them. The CDR3 DNA reads TGTGCCAGCAGCTACGGAGTGGAGAATTCACCCCTCCACTTT. It yields the protein CASSYGVENSPLHF.

This clone has more than one count but fewer than ten. V and J are TRBV7-9 and TRBJ2-7; TRBD1 aligns across 9 bases. CDR1 is SEHNR and CDR2 is FQNEAQ in the germline V gene (reference sequence). The CDR3 is 15 residues long. V dropped 5 bases and J dropped 5; count of bases not matched to a gene: 10. CDR3 DNA sequence: TGTGCCAGCAGCGCAGCCGGGACAGGGAATAACGAGCAGTACTTC. Encoded protein: CASSAAGTGNNEQYF.

This clone was seen a few times. V is TRBV19 and J is TRBJ1-5; D remains unclear. The germline CDR1 and CDR2 sequences are LNHDA and SQIVND (reference sequence). The V end was cut by 1 base, the J end by 4 bases, with 8 bases between. There are 14 residues in the CDR3. The chain's CDR3 is CASSIVTGNQPQHF. The CDR3 DNA reads as TGTGCCAGTAGTATAGTGACGGGTAATCAGCCCCAGCATTTT. Supplemented by reference TRBV19 and TRBJ1-5, the full variable domain reads DGGITQSPKYLFRKEGQNVTLSCEQNLNHDAMYWYRQDPGQGLRLIYYSQIVNDFQKGDIAEGYSVSREKKESFPLTVTSAQKNPTAFYLCASSIVTGNQPQHFGDGTRLSIL.

The rearrangement uses TRBV7-9 and TRBJ2-7; TRBD2 aligns across 8 bases. With 3 bases clipped from V and 2 bases from J, the junction kept 3 bases outside the gene matches. Per the germline V gene, CDR1 is SEHNR and CDR2 is FQNEAQ (reference sequence). This CDR3 contains 14 residues. The CDR3 nucleotides read TGTGCCAGCAGCTTCCTAGCGGGCGCCTACGAGCAGTACTTC. Translated: CASSFLAGAYEQYF. The variable domain in full, completed from reference TRBV7-9 and TRBJ2-7, reads DTGVSQNPRHKITKRGQNVTFRCDPISEHNRLYWYRQTLGQGPEFLTYFQNEAQLEKSRLLSDRFSAERPKGSFSTLEIQRTEQGDSAMYLCASSFLAGAYEQYFGPGTRLTVT.

This clone was detected only a few times. The V call is TRBV18, the J call TRBJ1-1, with TRBD1 matching 10 bases. J gave up 6 bases and V 3 bases, and 4 bases lay outside the gene matches. The germline V gene encodes CDR1 KGHSH and CDR2 LQKENI. The CDR3 runs 14 residues. CDR3 nucleotide sequence: TGTGCCAGCTCACCCGACAGGGGGCAGGCTGAAGCTTTCTTT. Its protein product is CASSPDRGQAEAFF.

The chain couples TRBV6-4 to TRBJ2-7; D is uncertain. Germline V gene lookup returns CDR1 MRHNA and CDR2 SNTAGT. Trimming took 8 bases from V and 0 from J, leaving 14 bases between them. This CDR3 is 14 amino acids long. The CDR3 DNA is TGTGCCAGCGGTATGAACATTGGCTCCTACGAGCAGTACTTC. Its protein product is CASGMNIGSYEQYF.

This clone was recorded a few times. The chain couples TRBV5-1 to TRBJ2-1, with 7 bases aligning to TRBD2. J was trimmed by 9 bases and V by 7 bases; bases with no gene match: 4. This CDR3 is built from 11 residues. Germline V gene lookup returns CDR1 SGHRS and CDR2 YFSETQ. CDR3 sequence reads: CASYSGGEQFF. CDR3 in DNA: TGCGCCAGCTATTCGGGAGGTGAGCAGTTCTTC.

This clone has more than one count but fewer than ten. The V call is TRBV7-9, the J call TRBJ1-1; D remains ambiguous. The CDR3 has 13 amino acids. V lost 5 bases, J lost 5 bases, and 12 bases lay in between. The V gene's germline CDR1 is SEHNR and CDR2 FQNEAQ (reference sequence). The CDR3 spells CASSQAVVTEAFF. The DNA for the CDR3 is TGTGCCAGCAGCCAAGCTGTGGTGACTGAAGCTTTCTTT. Complete variable domain (other parts from reference TRBV7-9 and TRBJ1-1): DTGVSQNPRHKITKRGQNVTFRCDPISEHNRLYWYRQTLGQGPEFLTYFQNEAQLEKSRLLSDRFSAERPKGSFSTLEIQRTEQGDSAMYLCASSQAVVTEAFFGQGTRLTVV.

This clone turned up a few times. The rearrangement links TRBV30 to TRBJ2-7, with TRBD1 as a possible D gene (5 bases). Looked up from germline, CDR1 is GTSNPN and CDR2 is SVGIG (reference sequence). The CDR3 contains 14 residues. Trimming stripped 5 bases from V and 4 bases from J, with 18 bases between. The CDR3 is CAWRGTGEFYEQYF. The CDR3 bases are TGTGCCTGGCGTGGAACAGGAGAATTTTACGAGCAGTACTTC. The full variable domain, with the rest looked up from reference TRBV30 and TRBJ2-7, is SQTIHQWPATLVQPVGSPLSLECTVEGTSNPNLYWYRQAAGRGLQLLFYSVGIGQISSEVPQNLSASRPQDRQFILSSKKLLLSDSGFYLCAWRGTGEFYEQYFGPGTRLTVT.

This clone was detected a few times. The chain joins TRBV19 to TRBJ1-2, with TRBD1 matching over 11 bases. V was clipped by 4 bases and J by 5 bases; unmatched bases: 3. The germline V gene has CDR1 LNHDA and CDR2 SQIVND (reference sequence). The length of the CDR3 is 14 residues. The CDR3 protein is CASSTGTGGYGYTF. CDR3 bases: TGTGCCAGTAGTACCGGGACAGGGGGTTATGGCTACACCTTC.

The rearrangement uses TRBV30 and TRBJ1-3; D remains unclear. Trimming stripped 0 bases from V and 0 bases from J, with 12 bases between. Germline lookup yields CDR1 GTSNPN and CDR2 SVGIG (reference sequence). The CDR3 is 16 amino acids. CDR3 DNA: TGTGCCTGGAGTGTAAATGGCCGCCACTCTGGAAACACCATATATTTT. Protein sequence: CAWSVNGRHSGNTIYF.

The chain couples TRBV30 to TRBJ1-5; possibly TRBD1 for D (5 bases). CDR1 GTSNPN and CDR2 SVGIG come from the germline V gene (reference sequence). The CDR3 totals 16 residues. V lost 0 bases to trimming and J lost 0 bases, with 12 bases between them. This CDR3 is CAWSVGAVYSNQPQHF. The CDR3 nucleotides are TGTGCCTGGAGTGTAGGGGCGGTTTATAGCAATCAGCCCCAGCATTTT.

Only a few counts were recorded for this clone. This chain joins TRBV28 and TRBJ2-7; 10 bases are a match to TRBD2. The germline V gene encodes CDR1 MDHEN and CDR2 SYDVKM. The V and J ends lost 5 bases and 4 bases, in that order; junction bases with no gene match: 8. This CDR3 has 15 amino acids. In nucleotides, the CDR3 is TGTGCCAGCAGTCTGTTAGCGGGGGGCGGGTACGAGCAGTACTTC. This gives the protein CASSLLAGGGYEQYF. Full variable domain (rest looked up from reference TRBV28 and TRBJ2-7): DVKVTQSSRYLVKRTGEKVFLECVQDMDHENMFWYRQDPGLGLRLIYFSYDVKMKEKGDIPEGYSVSREKKERFSLILESASTNQTSMYLCASSLLAGGGYEQYFGPGTRLTVT.

The gene calls are TRBV19 and TRBJ2-1; no clear D gene. From germline, CDR1 is LNHDA and CDR2 SQIVND (reference sequence). The CDR3 spans 13 residues. The V end was cut by 5 bases, the J end by 8 bases, with 13 bases between. CDR3 nucleotide sequence: TGTGCCAGTAGTGTAGCTGTCCGGGATGAGCAGTTCTTC. It yields the protein CASSVAVRDEQFF.

This clone showed up just a few times. The CDR3 loop reads CASSPNRRGQYF. In DNA, the CDR3 is TGTGCCAGCAGCCCTAATCGGAGAGGGCAGTACTTC. The chain employs TRBV7-9 and TRBJ2-5; D is perhaps TRBD2 (5 bases). V dropped 5 bases and J dropped 11 bases, with 15 bases sitting between them. Per germline, CDR1 SEHNR and CDR2 FQNEAQ (reference sequence). There are 12 residues in the CDR3.

This clone turned up a few times. The rearrangement links TRBV6-4 to TRBJ2-7; 8 bases are a match to TRBD1. The CDR3 sequence is 16 residues long. V lost 4 bases and J lost 1; bases outside the gene matches: 9. CDR1 and CDR2 from the germline V gene are MRHNA and SNTAGT. The CDR3 sequence: CASSVPDRALSYEQYF. The CDR3 DNA is TGTGCCAGCAGTGTTCCGGACAGGGCACTTTCCTACGAGCAGTACTTC.